This TCR beta chain was documented in a study of beta chain features in type 1 diabetes. About 110 mL of blood, on average, came from one heparinised draw per donor. With respect to this clone: Its antigen is undetermined.

The authors reverse transcribed all of the isolated RNA, so sequencing captured expressed TCRB transcripts. Profiling relied on immunoSEQ multiplex PCR, and the TCRdb table lists in-frame clones only, not all of them. The sample contains under 450,000 clones, over 13% of which appear only once. Germline V gene sequence: CDR1 KGHSH, CDR2 LQKENI. After removal of 2 bases from V and 2 bases from J, the junction contained 4 bases not matched to a gene. CDR3 length equals 16 residues. General study points: The naive, central memory and Treg TCRB repertoires of patients appeared to be more similar to one another than those of healthy donors.

This TCR was recovered from a woman aged 18-29 years in good health. Specimen: naive CD4+ T cells from blood. The V gene is TRBV18, the J gene TRBJ2-5, with 11 positions matching TRBD1. This chain's CDR3 is CASSPRGTGGQETQYF. The CDR3 DNA reads as TGTGCCAGCTCACCAAGGGGGACAGGGGGTCAAGAGACCCAGTACTTC.